These T cell receptor beta chains were read from a single sample in a study of T-cell reconstitution after alpha-beta-depleted transplantation in children. TCRdb recomputed calls from the PCR reads with MiXCR, one row per CDR3 protein. The sample comprises around 580,000 distinct CDR3 sequences, roughly a quarter of which are singletons, and around a third rests with the top ten. The specimen was PBMCs, collected before TCRalphabeta/CD19-depleted stem cell transplant. The receptors derive from a boy younger than two with Wiskott-Aldrich syndrome, due to receive a stem cell transplant. CDR3s leave out the opening cysteine and the closing phenylalanine or tryptophan.

length	V	J	CDR3
12	TRBV18	TRBJ1-5	ASSPRQVAQPQH
15	TRBV4-2	TRBJ2-5	ASSQVQSGRYQETQY
11	TRBV10-2	TRBJ2-1	ASTGLGSNEQF
12	TRBV12-3/TRBV12-4	TRBJ2-5	ASSPNQGIETQY
16	TRBV5-1	TRBJ1-4	ASSPSPGTGLSGEKLF
14	TRBV20-1	TRBJ2-4	SARRGGSLAKNIQY
12	TRBV12-3/TRBV12-4	TRBJ2-1	ASSLARTYGEQF
11	TRBV5-1	TRBJ2-3	ASSLTTVNTQY
12	TRBV19	TRBJ1-5	ASQKQGFDQPQH
15	TRBV5-1	TRBJ2-5	ASSLGKRIDTQETQY
11	TRBV24-1	TRBJ1-1	ATSVSEDTEAF
13	TRBV5-1	TRBJ2-7	ASSLTGGITYEQY
12	TRBV20-1	TRBJ1-1	SARDPFSGTEAF
13	TRBV29-1	TRBJ2-2	SAEGTASNTGELF
13	TRBV7-2	TRBJ1-1	ASRIRQAQNTEAF
14	TRBV5-1	TRBJ2-3	ASSWGLAGEEDTQY
12	TRBV20-1	TRBJ2-7	SARDFRAVGEQY
11	TRBV20-1	TRBJ2-2	SALTSGTGELF
13	TRBV4-2	TRBJ2-7	AMSPGLSGSYEQY
11	TRBV10-3	TRBJ1-5	AIARGSNQPQH
13	TRBV20-1	TRBJ2-6	SASRGNSGANVLT
14	TRBV7-9	TRBJ1-5	ASSFALGIWDQPQH
10	TRBV20-1	TRBJ1-2	SARGTENGYT
13	TRBV9	TRBJ2-1	ASSVVAGSYNEQF
13	TRBV12-3/TRBV12-4	TRBJ2-5	ASSPAAGGVETQY
14	TRBV9	TRBJ2-2	ASSVGRSGITGELF
11	TRBV15	TRBJ1-2	ATTTERGYGYT
12	TRBV27	TRBJ2-5	ASSFQHPSETQY
11	TRBV20-1	TRBJ2-7	SATDLISYEQY
11	TRBV5-1	TRBJ1-2	ASSLAGGHGYT
12	TRBV10-3	TRBJ2-4	AISDGQGADIQY
10	TRBV7-2	TRBJ2-7	ASSSNRGEQY
12	TRBV6-1	TRBJ1-1	ATREGTLNTEAF
13	TRBV28	TRBJ2-1	ASSLHQTGSNEQF
12	TRBV4-2	TRBJ2-7	ASSQEREGYEQY
11	TRBV29-1	TRBJ2-4	SALGGDLVVQY
14	TRBV27	TRBJ2-1	ASSLAAGQTYNEQF
13	TRBV5-1	TRBJ2-7	ASSLVGGTTYEQY
13	TRBV6-1	TRBJ2-2	ASSHTGGASGELF
11	TRBV29-1	TRBJ2-7	SVFSLQGWVQY
13	TRBV7-2	TRBJ2-7	ASSSTSGRAYEQY
8	TRBV20-1	TRBJ1-5	SAGYQPQH
12	TRBV29-1	TRBJ2-7	SVARTTPVHEQY
12	TRBV6-5	TRBJ2-1	ASSYPTGGGEQF
14	TRBV15	TRBJ2-6	ATSRVGGPGANVLT
14	TRBV29-1	TRBJ2-1	SAGAGSGSIVNEQF
14	TRBV5-1	TRBJ2-2	ASEKGGVRNTGELF
11	TRBV20-1	TRBJ2-7	SAPRGGFYEQY
11	TRBV2	TRBJ2-3	AGETGALDTQY
10	TRBV5-1	TRBJ2-7	ASSGQTYEQY
14	TRBV5-1	TRBJ2-3	ASSWPRDKVTDTQY
13	TRBV5-1	TRBJ2-5	ASSFLRGGQETQY
18	TRBV11-2	TRBJ2-6	ASSLVLTGIAGPGANVLT
14	TRBV10-3	TRBJ2-5	AISESFRLAQETQY
14	TRBV5-1	TRBJ2-1	ASSLELAGKYNEQF
13	TRBV10-3	TRBJ2-2	AITSLAGEHGELF
10	TRBV16	TRBJ2-7	ASIQSSYEQY